This section outlines one T cell receptor (beta chain) sequence together with its context. The data were taken from a study of T cell clusters in autoimmune cytopenias. TRB amplification used approximately 250 ng of peripheral blood genomic DNA. The CDR3 runs 13 residues. Germline CDR1 LNHDA, CDR2 SQIVND (reference sequence). TRB rearrangements were amplified by touch-down multiplex PCR with mixed TRB-A/B primers. After re-calling the multiplex PCR reads, TCRdb lists one entry per CDR3 protein, DNA absent. The listing records over 10,000 distinct CDR3 sequences. This sample was also put to use in a study of T cell repertoires in aging, cancer and after chemotherapy. Per that paper: Donors were grouped into six age bands spanning 30 or younger through 70 or older. The whole study produced a dataset of some 9 million TCR reads. Compared with age-matched healthy donors, untreated hematological or solid cancer patients showed higher blood TCR clonality. Healthy donors lost TCR diversity with age mainly through richness, cancer patients through richness and evenness.

The chain uses TRBV19 and TRBJ1-1. The TCR was taken from a human donor in good health. Sequenced sample: peripheral blood. This chain's CDR3 is CASSGRLNTEAFF.